This T cell receptor (beta chain) emerged from a study of CD8+ T cells in alopecia areata. Concerning this clone: Its antigen is undetermined.

Sample treatment: oral pan-JAK inhibitor, 5-10 mg twice daily. V lost 1 base and J 6 bases, leaving 10 bases between the germline ends. The CDR3 runs 13 residues. From germline, CDR1 is SGHRS and CDR2 YFSETQ. Sequencing used cDNA as its template, made by extracting RNA and reverse transcribing it. The table came from immunoSEQ multiplex PCR; TCRdb's copy has only in-frame clones and leaves some out. The table has some 190,000 clones, approximately 65% seen once. Study-level findings and limits: Lesional tissue from the scalp (especially in alopecia totalis/universalis) showed higher clonality than normal scalp.

This sequence was found in a human donor with alopecia areata. The chain combines TRBV5-1 with TRBJ1-2; D is undetermined. The sample in question was CD4+ T cells sorted from blood, obtained between weeks 44 and 45, from a patient treated with tofacitinib. CDR3 sequence: CASSLSTDNGYTF. CDR3 sequence (DNA): TGCGCCAGCAGCTTGAGTACAGACAATGGCTACACCTTC.